This TCR beta chain was profiled in a study of T-cell reconstitution after alpha-beta-depleted transplantation in children. Study outcomes and limitations: Reportedly, only several hundred clones from non-depleted graft cells drove alpha-beta T-cell counts at about two months. In some patients, recipient T cells and intrathymic progenitors surviving conditioning explained high day-60 diversity. At one year after transplant, newly produced T cells mostly accounted for T-cell counts and diversity.

V was trimmed by 0 bases and J by 0 bases, leaving 15 bases between them. The CDR3 runs 18 residues. Germline CDR1 reads MGHRA; CDR2 reads YSYEKL. Unique molecular identifiers were used in preparing the TCRbeta library. One entry per CDR3 protein, called by TCRdb with MiXCR from the PCR reads. The sample comprises about 200,000 distinct CDR3 sequences, around 5.9% of which are singletons, and approximately 4.1% rests with the top ten. This clonotype was counted ten times or more. Its antigen is not known. This clonotype was sampled from a girl less than two years old with combined immunodeficiency, due to receive a stem cell transplant. The specimen comprised PBMCs, sampled before TCRalphabeta/CD19-depleted stem cell transplant. This chain uses TRBV4-1 with TRBJ1-3; a possible D gene is TRBD1 (5 bases). Written as DNA, the CDR3 is TGCGCCAGCAGCCAAGAGTGGAGGGGACTCTCCTCTGGAAACACCATATATTTT. Its translation: CASSQEWRGLSSGNTIYF.